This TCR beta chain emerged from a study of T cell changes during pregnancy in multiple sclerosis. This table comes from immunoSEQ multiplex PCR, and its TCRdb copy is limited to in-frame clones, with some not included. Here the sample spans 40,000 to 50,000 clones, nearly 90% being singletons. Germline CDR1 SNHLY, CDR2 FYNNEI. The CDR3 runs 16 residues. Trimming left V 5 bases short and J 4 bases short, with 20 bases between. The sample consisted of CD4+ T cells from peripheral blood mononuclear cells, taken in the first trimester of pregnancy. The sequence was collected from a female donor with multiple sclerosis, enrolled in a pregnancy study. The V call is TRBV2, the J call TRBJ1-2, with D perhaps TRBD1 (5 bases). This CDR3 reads CASSLRNLQVSYGYTF. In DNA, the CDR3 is TGTGCCAGCAGTCTTAGAAATTTACAGGTTTCCTATGGCTACACCTTC.